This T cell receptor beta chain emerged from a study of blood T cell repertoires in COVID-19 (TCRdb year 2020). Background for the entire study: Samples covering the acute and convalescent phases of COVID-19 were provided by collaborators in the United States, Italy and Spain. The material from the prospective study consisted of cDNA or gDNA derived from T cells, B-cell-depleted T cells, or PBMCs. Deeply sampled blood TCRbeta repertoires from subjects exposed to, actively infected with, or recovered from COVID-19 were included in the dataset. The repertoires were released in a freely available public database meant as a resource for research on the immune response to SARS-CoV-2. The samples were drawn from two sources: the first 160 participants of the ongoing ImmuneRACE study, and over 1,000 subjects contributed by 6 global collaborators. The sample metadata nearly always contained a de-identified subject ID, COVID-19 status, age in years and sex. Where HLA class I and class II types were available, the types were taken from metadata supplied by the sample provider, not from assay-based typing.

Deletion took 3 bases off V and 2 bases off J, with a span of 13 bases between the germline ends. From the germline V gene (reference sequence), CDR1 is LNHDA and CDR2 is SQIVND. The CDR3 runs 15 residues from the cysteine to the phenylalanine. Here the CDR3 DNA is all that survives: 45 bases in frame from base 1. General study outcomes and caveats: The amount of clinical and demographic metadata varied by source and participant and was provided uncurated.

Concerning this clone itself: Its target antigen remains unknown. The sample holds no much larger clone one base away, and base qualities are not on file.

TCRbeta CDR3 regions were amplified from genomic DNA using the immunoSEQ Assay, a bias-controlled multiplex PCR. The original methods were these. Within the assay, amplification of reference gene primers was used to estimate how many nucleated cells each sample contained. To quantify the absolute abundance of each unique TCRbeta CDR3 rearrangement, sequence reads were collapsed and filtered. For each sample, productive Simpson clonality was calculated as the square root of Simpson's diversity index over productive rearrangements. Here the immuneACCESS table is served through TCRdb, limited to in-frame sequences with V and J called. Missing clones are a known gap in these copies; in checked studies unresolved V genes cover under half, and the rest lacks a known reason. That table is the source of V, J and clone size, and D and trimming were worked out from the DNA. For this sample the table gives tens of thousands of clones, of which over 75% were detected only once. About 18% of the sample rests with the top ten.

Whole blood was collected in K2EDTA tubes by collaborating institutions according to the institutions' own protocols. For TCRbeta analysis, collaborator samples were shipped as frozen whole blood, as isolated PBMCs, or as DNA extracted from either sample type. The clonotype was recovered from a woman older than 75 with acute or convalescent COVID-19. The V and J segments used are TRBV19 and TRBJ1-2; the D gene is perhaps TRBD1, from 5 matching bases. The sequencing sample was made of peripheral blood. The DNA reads TGTGCCAGTAGTATTTCCGGCCGACAGAACTATGGCTACACCTTC. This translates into CASSISGRQNYGYTF.